This entry features one T cell receptor (beta chain) sequence. Antigen unknown. The V and J ends lost 5 bases and 1 base respectively, with 10 bases between them. CDR1 is WNHNN and CDR2 is SYGVQD in the germline V gene (reference sequence). The CDR3 runs 14 residues. This sample is drawn from a study of Tregs in tolerant kidney transplant recipients. Study results and limitations: Biological reproducibility was not directly addressed in this study. Activated donor B cell expansion appeared to reveal the most relevant donor-specific TCRbeta repertoire. Few patients were studied, so findings need validation in larger groups.

Data came from immunoSEQ multiplex PCR; TCRdb stores just in-frame clones and leaves some out. The data contain some 100,000 clones, 85% to 95% of them seen just once; the ten biggest clones take up approximately 0.59%. Unstimulated regulatory T cells (CD4+CD25+CD127-), CD4+CD25- non-regulatory cells, CD4 and CD8 cells were FACS-sorted from thawed PBMCs. Specimen: CD4+ T cells from blood. J is TRBJ2-3 and V is TRBV10-1; D perhaps matches TRBD2 (6 bases). The origin of this receptor is a human donor in good health. The CDR3 coding sequence is TGCGCCAGCAGTTCGAGGAGGGGCACAGATACGCAGTATTTT. It translates to CASSSRRGTDTQYF.